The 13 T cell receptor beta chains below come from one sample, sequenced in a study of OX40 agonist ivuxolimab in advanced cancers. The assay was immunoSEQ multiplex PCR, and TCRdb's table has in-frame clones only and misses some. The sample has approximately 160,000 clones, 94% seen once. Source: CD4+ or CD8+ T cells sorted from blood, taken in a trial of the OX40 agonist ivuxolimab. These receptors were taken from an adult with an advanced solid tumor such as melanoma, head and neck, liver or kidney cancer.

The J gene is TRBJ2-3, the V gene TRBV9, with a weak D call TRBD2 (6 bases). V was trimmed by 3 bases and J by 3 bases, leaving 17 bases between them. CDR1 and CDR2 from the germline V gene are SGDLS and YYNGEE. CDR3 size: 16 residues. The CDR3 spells CASSAGTLSGTDTQYF. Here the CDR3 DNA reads TGTGCCAGCAGCGCCGGGACTCTCTCAGGTACAGATACGCAGTATTTT.

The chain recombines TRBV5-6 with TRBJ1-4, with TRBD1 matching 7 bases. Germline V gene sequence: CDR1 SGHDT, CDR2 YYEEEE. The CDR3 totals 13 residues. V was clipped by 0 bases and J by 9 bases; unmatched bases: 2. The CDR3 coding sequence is TGTGCCAGCAGCTTGGCAGGGGGAAAAAAACTGTTTTTT. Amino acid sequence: CASSLAGGKKLFF.

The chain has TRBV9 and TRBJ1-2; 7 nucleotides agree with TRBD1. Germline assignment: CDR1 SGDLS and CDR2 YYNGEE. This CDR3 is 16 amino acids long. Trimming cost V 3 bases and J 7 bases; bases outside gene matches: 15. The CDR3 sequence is CASSARQGSGAGGYTF. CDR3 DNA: TGTGCCAGCAGCGCGCGACAGGGCTCCGGGGCTGGTGGCTACACCTTC.

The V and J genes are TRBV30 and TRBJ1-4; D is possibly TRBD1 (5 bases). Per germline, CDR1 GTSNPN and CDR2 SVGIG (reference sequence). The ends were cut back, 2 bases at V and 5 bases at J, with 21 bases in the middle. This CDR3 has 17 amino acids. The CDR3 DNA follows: TGTGCCTGGAGTCTCCCTCTTGCAAGCGGGGGGAATGAAAAACTGTTTTTT. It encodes CAWSLPLASGGNEKLFF.

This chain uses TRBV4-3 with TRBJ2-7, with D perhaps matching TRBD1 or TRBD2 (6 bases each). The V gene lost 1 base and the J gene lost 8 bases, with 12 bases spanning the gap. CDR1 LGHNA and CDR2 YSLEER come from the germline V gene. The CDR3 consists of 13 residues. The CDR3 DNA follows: TGCGCCAGCAGCCAAGGAAATGGGGGGCAGCAGTACTTC. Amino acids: CASSQGNGGQQYF.

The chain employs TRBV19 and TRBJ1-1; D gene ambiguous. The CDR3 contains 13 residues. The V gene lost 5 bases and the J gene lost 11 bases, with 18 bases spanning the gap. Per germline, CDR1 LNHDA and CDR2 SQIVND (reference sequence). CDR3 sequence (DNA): TGTGCCAGTAGTTTAAGACGGGATTCGTCGGCTTTCTTT. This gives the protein CASSLRRDSSAFF.

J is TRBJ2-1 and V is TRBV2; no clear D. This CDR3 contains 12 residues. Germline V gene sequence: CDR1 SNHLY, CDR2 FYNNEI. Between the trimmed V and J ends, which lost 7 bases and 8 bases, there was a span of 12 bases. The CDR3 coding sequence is TGTGCCAGCATACGAAGTCGCTATGAGCAGTTCTTC. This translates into CASIRSRYEQFF.

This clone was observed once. The CDR3: CASSFHNSPLHF. The CDR3 bases are TGTGCCAGCAGCTTTCATAATTCACCCCTCCACTTT. This chain uses TRBV11-2 with TRBJ1-6; D is ambiguous. V lost 3 bases, J lost 5 bases, and 2 bases lay in between. This CDR3 region has 12 residues. The germline V gene encodes CDR1 SGHAT and CDR2 FQNNGV.

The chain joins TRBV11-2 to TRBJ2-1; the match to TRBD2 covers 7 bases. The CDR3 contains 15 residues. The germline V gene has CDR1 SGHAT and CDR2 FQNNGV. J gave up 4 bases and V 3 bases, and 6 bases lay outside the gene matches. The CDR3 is CASSFLADPYNEQFF. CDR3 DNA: TGTGCCAGCAGCTTTCTAGCGGATCCTTACAATGAGCAGTTCTTC.

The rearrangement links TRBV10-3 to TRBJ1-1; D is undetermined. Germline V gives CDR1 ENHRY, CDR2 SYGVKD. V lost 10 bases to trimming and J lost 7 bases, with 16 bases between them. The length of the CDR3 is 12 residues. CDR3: CATSAAQNEAFF. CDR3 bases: TGTGCCACCTCCGCCGCGCAGAATGAAGCTTTCTTT.

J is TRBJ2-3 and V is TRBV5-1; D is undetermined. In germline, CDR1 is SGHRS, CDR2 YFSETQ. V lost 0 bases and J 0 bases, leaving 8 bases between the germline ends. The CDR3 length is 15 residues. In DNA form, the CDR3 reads TGCGCCAGCAGCTTGGAAGGTTCCAGCACAGATACGCAGTATTTT. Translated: CASSLEGSSTDTQYF. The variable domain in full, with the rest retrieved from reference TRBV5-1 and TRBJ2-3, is KAGVTQTPRYLIKTRGQQVTLSCSPISGHRSVSWYQQTPGQGLQFLFEYFSETQRNKGNFPGRFSGRQFSNSRSEMNVSTLELGDSALYLCASSLEGSSTDTQYFGPGTRLTVL.

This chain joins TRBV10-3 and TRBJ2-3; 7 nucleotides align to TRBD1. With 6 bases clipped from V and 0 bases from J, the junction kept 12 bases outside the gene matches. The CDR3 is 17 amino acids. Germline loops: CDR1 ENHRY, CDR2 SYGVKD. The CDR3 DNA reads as TGTGCCATCAGCCCAAGACAGGGCCCGGCTAGCACAGATACGCAGTATTTT. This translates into CAISPRQGPASTDTQYF.

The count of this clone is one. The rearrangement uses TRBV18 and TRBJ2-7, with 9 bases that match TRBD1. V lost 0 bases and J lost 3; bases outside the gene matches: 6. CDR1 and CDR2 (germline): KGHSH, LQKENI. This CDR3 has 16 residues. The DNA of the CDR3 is TGTGCCAGCTCACCACCTAGACAGGGGGTTTTCTACGAGCAGTACTTC. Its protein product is CASSPPRQGVFYEQYF.